This TCR beta chain is drawn from a study of shared clonotypes between healthy human individuals. Trimming removed 4 bases at V and 4 bases at J, with 2 bases between. The CDR3 extends over 11 amino acids. Germline-derived CDR1 and CDR2 are MDHEN and SYDVKM. CCR7-negative CD45RA+ TemRA cells were combined with CD45RO+ cells to form CD8 memory. Original processing notes: ImmunoSEQ only sent back junction sequences with no quality scores, so filtering was done differently. Generated by immunoSEQ multiplex PCR, the TCRdb table keeps only in-frame clones and is missing some. V, J and clone size were drawn from that table, and D and trimming were deduced from the DNA. This repertoire shows approximately 100,000 clones, 67% found once; its top ten account for 24%.

This receptor was obtained from a woman under 40 in good health. V and J are TRBV28 and TRBJ1-5; D gene unclear. The source material was memory CD8+ T cells sorted from blood. This sample's subset: CD45RO+ cells pooled with CCR7-negative TemRA cells. CDR3 in DNA: TGTGCCAGCAGTTGGAATCAGCCCCAGCATTTT. Protein: CASSWNQPQHF.